This note documents a single T cell receptor beta chain sequence. What it recognizes is unknown. The data belong to a study of PD-1 blockade in classical Hodgkin lymphoma. Notes on the study in general: Underlying causes for the observed repertoire differences were not defined, possibly disease activity or prior therapy. Before treatment, TCR diversity in newly diagnosed patients was reportedly lower than in healthy donors.

TCRdb's copy holds only in-frame clones and misses some; the assay was immunoSEQ multiplex PCR. The sample comprises 30,000 or so clones, 90% to 95% of which are singletons, and approximately 2.2% rests with the top ten. Time point specified: newly diagnosed, previously untreated cHL patient sample. Comparison relied on PBMCs that came from newly diagnosed, untreated classical Hodgkin lymphoma. CDR1 is SGHRS and CDR2 is YFSETQ in the germline V gene. The V gene end was trimmed by 4 bases and the J gene end by 4 bases; junction bases not matched to a gene: 11. There are 15 residues in the CDR3. This clonotype originated in a human donor with classical Hodgkin lymphoma. Sample: peripheral blood mononuclear cells (PBMCs). This chain uses TRBV5-1 with TRBJ2-7; 7 nucleotides line up with TRBD2. Here the CDR3 reads CASSSRPGLQYEQYF. CDR3 bases: TGCGCCAGCAGCAGTCGTCCGGGACTACAATACGAGCAGTACTTC.